The 28 T cell receptor beta chains listed next were all sequenced from one sample in a study of PD-L1 blockade in urothelial cancer. Repertoires were generated with immunoSEQ multiplex PCR, while TCRdb's copy carries only in-frame clones and drops some. The sample yields about 79,000 clones, more than 75% seen once. Time point indicated: pretreatment peripheral blood. The sample consisted of PBMCs, taken around atezolizumab (anti-PD-L1) treatment. The receptors were gathered from a man between 60 and 75 years old with urothelial cancer.

The rearrangement links TRBV11-1 to TRBJ2-7; 7 bases fit TRBD1. V lost 5 bases and J lost 3; bases outside the gene matches: 7. Per the germline V gene, CDR1 is SGHAT and CDR2 is FQDESV (reference sequence). CDR3 length: 14 residues. The CDR3 reads CASSQGQSNYEQYF. In nucleotides, the CDR3 is TGTGCCAGCAGCCAGGGACAGAGTAACTACGAGCAGTACTTC.

The rearrangement uses TRBV18 and TRBJ1-1; D call uncertain. Trimming removed 7 bases at V and 1 base at J, with 13 bases between. Germline CDR1 is KGHSH and CDR2 is LQKENI. The CDR3 covers 14 residues. The CDR3 DNA reads TGTGCCAGCTTCTCAAGAGCAGGGAACACTGAAGCTTTCTTT. This translates into CASFSRAGNTEAFF.

The rearrangement links TRBV9 to TRBJ1-2; D may be TRBD1 (5 bases). Germline CDR1 SGDLS, CDR2 YYNGEE. Trimming shortened V by 3 bases and J by 6 bases, and 6 bases separated the two germline ends. The CDR3 loop spans 11 amino acids. CDR3 DNA: TGTGCCAGCAGCGGGGGCGATGGCTACACCTTC. Amino acid sequence: CASSGGDGYTF.

This clone was counted once. J is TRBJ1-1 and V is TRBV6-5, with no clear D. The CDR3 runs to 13 residues. Germline assignment: CDR1 MNHEY and CDR2 SVGAGI. Between the trimmed V and J ends, which lost 8 bases and 0 bases, there was a span of 10 bases. The CDR3 nucleotides are TGTGCCAGCTCTAATCAAATGAACACTGAAGCTTTCTTT. This sequence encodes CASSNQMNTEAFF.

The rearrangement joins TRBV19 to TRBJ1-1, with TRBD1 matching 7 bases. The CDR3 length is 13 residues. CDR1 and CDR2 from the germline V gene are LNHDA and SQIVND (reference sequence). Trimming took 7 bases from V and 1 from J; bases not matched to a gene: 3. The CDR3, as DNA: TGTGCCAGTAAGACAGGGAGGAACACTGAAGCTTTCTTT. It translates to CASKTGRNTEAFF.

V and J are TRBV19 and TRBJ1-5; 8 bases agree with TRBD1. CDR1 LNHDA and CDR2 SQIVND come from the germline V gene (reference sequence). Trimming at V came to 0 bases and at J to 2 bases, leaving 15 bases not matched to a gene. The CDR3 sequence is 20 residues long. For the CDR3, the DNA is TGTGCCAGTAGTATAGATCTAAGAAACAGGGGGACTGATGGCAATCAGCCCCAGCATTTT. It yields the protein CASSIDLRNRGTDGNQPQHF.

This chain links TRBV14 with TRBJ2-2; TRBD2 matches 8 bases. Germline V CDR1 and CDR2: SGHDN, FVKESK. This CDR3 contains 16 residues. The trim removed 0 bases at V and 1 base at J, leaving 1 base unmatched. The CDR3 nucleotides are TGTGCCAGCAGCCAAGAAGCGGGGGTGAACACCGGGGAGCTGTTTTTT. Translating it yields CASSQEAGVNTGELFF.

The chain joins TRBV6-5 to TRBJ2-7; 7 nucleotides agree with TRBD1. The CDR3 has 16 residues. Germline trimming cut 2 bases from V and 2 bases from J; bases unmatched to any gene: 9. Germline V gives CDR1 MNHEY, CDR2 SVGAGI. Written as DNA, the CDR3 is TGTGCCAGCAGTTACCGACAGGGTTCGAGGACCTACGAGCAGTACTTC. It yields the protein CASSYRQGSRTYEQYF.

V and J are TRBV7-2 and TRBJ1-2; the D gene is possibly TRBD1 (6 bases). The CDR3 has 14 amino acids. CDR1 is SGHTA, CDR2 FQGNSA, per germline. The ends were cut back, 2 bases at V and 3 bases at J, with 10 bases in the middle. The CDR3 DNA reads as TGTGCCAGCAGCTTACTGGGGGCGGACTATGGCTACACCTTC. Its translation is CASSLLGADYGYTF.

J is TRBJ1-5 and V is TRBV4-1; D gene uncertain. This CDR3 is built from 16 residues. V shed 2 bases and J shed 2 bases, with 13 bases lying between them. CDR1 MGHRA and CDR2 YSYEKL come from the germline V gene. CDR3 coding DNA: TGCGCCAGCAGCCAATTATCTAGCTTTGGCAATCAGCCCCAGCATTTT. Translating it yields CASSQLSSFGNQPQHF.

The chain employs TRBV28 and TRBJ1-1, with D tentatively TRBD1 (5 bases). The CDR3 has 14 residues. Germline assignment: CDR1 MDHEN and CDR2 SYDVKM. With 10 bases removed from V and 4 bases from J, the gap between germline ends came to 19 bases. CDR3 in amino acids: CAIFQGTGGTEAFF. DNA for the CDR3: TGTGCCATCTTCCAGGGTACGGGTGGCACTGAAGCTTTCTTT.

This chain links TRBV7-2 with TRBJ2-3, with 10 bases lining up with TRBD2. The CDR3 has 16 residues. V lost 1 base and J lost 5; bases outside the gene matches: 6. The germline V gene encodes CDR1 SGHTA and CDR2 FQGNSA. DNA of the CDR3: TGTGCCAGCAGCTTAGAGAGCGGGGGGGCCGGAGATACGCAGTATTTT. Encoded protein: CASSLESGGAGDTQYF.

A single count supports this clone. The genes are TRBV5-6 and TRBJ1-2; 7 bases are shared with TRBD1. V was pared by 4 bases and J by 4 bases, with 4 bases of the junction left unmatched. This CDR3 spans 13 amino acids. CDR1 SGHDT and CDR2 YYEEEE come from the germline V gene. The CDR3 is CASSTGQLYGYTF. DNA of the CDR3: TGTGCCAGCAGCACGGGACAGCTCTATGGCTACACCTTC.

This sequence joins TRBV10-3 and TRBJ1-1; D is perhaps TRBD1 (6 bases). V lost 3 bases to trimming and J lost 5 bases, with 10 bases between them. The CDR3 totals 13 residues. Germline CDR1 ENHRY, CDR2 SYGVKD. CDR3 sequence reads: CAISDLQGTEAFF. The CDR3 nucleotides are TGTGCCATCAGTGACCTACAGGGAACTGAAGCTTTCTTT.

The V call is TRBV6-1, the J call TRBJ1-1; D not resolved. The CDR3 contains 11 residues. V gave up 5 bases and J gave up 6 bases, with 7 bases separating them. Germline CDR1 MNHNS, CDR2 SASEGT. CDR3 loop: CASSYRAEAFF. As DNA, the CDR3 is TGTGCCAGCAGTTATCGGGCTGAAGCTTTCTTT.

The chain links TRBV30 to TRBJ1-1, with D maybe TRBD1 (5 bases). The CDR3 has 14 residues. Trimming stripped 2 bases from V and 3 bases from J, with 13 bases between. Germline assignment: CDR1 GTSNPN and CDR2 SVGIG (reference sequence). CDR3 protein: CAWSLGGAHTEAFF. In DNA form, the CDR3 reads TGTGCCTGGAGTTTGGGAGGGGCGCACACTGAAGCTTTCTTT.

This chain connects TRBV30 to TRBJ2-1, with 10 positions matching TRBD1. V gave up 3 bases and J gave up 6 bases; unmatched junction bases: 8. The V gene's germline CDR1 is GTSNPN and CDR2 SVGIG (reference sequence). CDR3 length: 15 residues. CDR3 amino acids: CAWRTGTGVSNEQFF. DNA for the CDR3: TGTGCCTGGAGGACCGGGACAGGGGTTTCCAATGAGCAGTTCTTC.

The chain uses TRBV19 and TRBJ2-6; possible D gene TRBD2, 5 bases. From germline, CDR1 is LNHDA and CDR2 SQIVND (reference sequence). V was cut by 1 base and J by 16 bases, with 8 bases left in between. The CDR3 contains 11 residues. The CDR3 DNA reads TGTGCCAGTAGTATAGGGACGGGGCTGACTTTC. The encoded protein is CASSIGTGLTF.

V gene TRBV7-8 combines with J gene TRBJ1-4; the match to TRBD1 covers 7 bases. The germline V gene encodes CDR1 SGHVS and CDR2 FQNEAQ. Trimming removed 4 bases from V and 3 bases from J; junction bases left unmatched: 8. The CDR3 totals 16 residues. The CDR3, as DNA: TGTGCCAGCAGCTCGAAGGGGGCTACGGCTAATGAAAAACTGTTTTTT. The encoded protein is CASSSKGATANEKLFF.

This CDR3 is CASSTDRGSFSPLHF. In DNA, the CDR3 is TGTGCCAGCAGCACGGACAGGGGGAGTTTTTCACCCCTCCACTTT. The chain employs TRBV5-4 and TRBJ1-6, with 10 bases lining up with TRBD1. V trimming: 4 bases; J trimming: 9 bases; junction bases outside the gene matches: 7. The CDR3 loop spans 15 amino acids. CDR1 is SGHNT, CDR2 YYREEE, per germline (reference sequence).

The V call is TRBV11-2, the J call TRBJ2-1, with 9 positions matching TRBD2. Germline CDR1 SGHAT, CDR2 FQNNGV. V dropped 5 bases and J dropped 10; count of bases not matched to a gene: 15. There are 16 residues in the CDR3. The CDR3 loop reads CASSPGLGGGALEQFF. As DNA, the CDR3 is TGTGCCAGCAGCCCAGGTTTAGGCGGGGGGGCCTTGGAGCAGTTCTTC.

The chain recombines TRBV13 with TRBJ1-5; D call uncertain. The CDR3 has 13 amino acids. From germline, CDR1 is PRHDT and CDR2 FYEKMQ (reference sequence). With 5 bases removed from V and 8 bases from J, the gap between germline ends came to 13 bases. As DNA, the CDR3 is TGTGCCAGCAGCCCGAGACCGGGTGAGCCCCAGCATTTT. This gives the protein CASSPRPGEPQHF.

In its sample, this clone was seen a few times. This sequence joins TRBV6-1 and TRBJ2-7; tentative D call: TRBD1 (5 bases). The CDR3 has 11 residues. V lost 10 bases and J 5 bases, leaving 12 bases between the germline ends. Per the germline V gene, CDR1 is MNHNS and CDR2 is SASEGT. The CDR3 spells CATLRDHEQYF. In DNA form, the CDR3 reads TGTGCCACCCTCAGGGATCACGAGCAGTACTTC.

The chain has TRBV13 and TRBJ2-3, with 8 bases identical to TRBD1. The V gene's germline CDR1 is PRHDT and CDR2 FYEKMQ (reference sequence). CDR3 length equals 15 residues. J gave up 0 bases and V 5 bases, and 4 bases lay outside the gene matches. DNA of the CDR3: TGTGCCAGCAGCAACAGGGGGATTAGCACAGATACGCAGTATTTT. This gives the protein CASSNRGISTDTQYF. The entire variable domain, with the rest obtained from reference TRBV13 and TRBJ2-3, is as follows: AAGVIQSPRHLIKEKRETATLKCYPIPRHDTVYWYQQGPGQDPQFLISFYEKMQSDKGSIPDRFSAQQFSDYHSELNMSSLELGDSALYFCASSNRGISTDTQYFGPGTRLTVL.

The rearrangement joins TRBV15 to TRBJ2-1; D call uncertain. Between the trimmed V and J ends, which lost 0 bases and 8 bases, there was a span of 8 bases. The CDR3 loop spans 13 amino acids. Germline loops: CDR1 LNHNV, CDR2 YYDKDF (reference sequence). For the CDR3, the DNA is TGTGCCACCAGCAGAGATCTCGTAGATGAGCAGTTCTTC. This gives the protein CATSRDLVDEQFF.

The chain uses TRBV6-1 and TRBJ2-7; maybe TRBD1 (5 bases). V was clipped by 11 bases and J by 2 bases, with 16 bases between them. CDR3 size: 13 residues. In germline, CDR1 is MNHNS, CDR2 SASEGT. For the CDR3, the DNA is TGTGCCTCTGGCAGGGAATGGACCTACGAGCAGTACTTC. Its protein is CASGREWTYEQYF.

This clone was seen a single time. This chain uses TRBV6-5 with TRBJ1-1, with TRBD1 matching 7 bases. The CDR3 is 15 residues long. The germline V gene encodes CDR1 MNHEY and CDR2 SVGAGI. The trim removed 5 bases at V and 1 base at J, leaving 7 bases unmatched. CDR3 amino acids: CASSQGQVWNTEAFF. CDR3 coding DNA: TGTGCCAGCAGTCAAGGACAGGTTTGGAACACTGAAGCTTTCTTT.

The genes are TRBV4-1 and TRBJ2-3; TRBD2 matches 8 bases. The CDR3 sequence is 16 residues long. Germline V gives CDR1 MGHRA, CDR2 YSYEKL. The junction had 3 bases not matched to a gene; V was cut back by 0 bases and J by 1 base. The CDR3 DNA reads as TGCGCCAGCAGCCAAGAGGGACTAGGACGCACAGATACGCAGTATTTT. It specifies CASSQEGLGRTDTQYF.